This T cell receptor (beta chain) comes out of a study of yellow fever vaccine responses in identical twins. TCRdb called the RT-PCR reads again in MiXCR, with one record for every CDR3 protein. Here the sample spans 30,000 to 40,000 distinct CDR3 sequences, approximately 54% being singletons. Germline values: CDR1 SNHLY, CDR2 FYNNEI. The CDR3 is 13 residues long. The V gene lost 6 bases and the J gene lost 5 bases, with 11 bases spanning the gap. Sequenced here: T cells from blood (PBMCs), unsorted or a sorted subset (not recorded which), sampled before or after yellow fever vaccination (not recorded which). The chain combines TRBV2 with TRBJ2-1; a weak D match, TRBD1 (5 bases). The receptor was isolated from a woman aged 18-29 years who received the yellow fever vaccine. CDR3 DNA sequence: TGTGCCAGCAGGTGGGGCCCCGACAATGAGCAGTTCTTC. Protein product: CASRWGPDNEQFF.